This entry lists 3 T cell receptor beta chains sequenced from one sample in a study of identical twins. TCRdb fed the 5' RACE reads into MiXCR, producing one record per CDR3 protein. The sample yields 1,800,000 or so distinct CDR3 sequences, about 32% seen once. Sequencing was performed on cord blood. The origin of the receptors is a newborn girl in good health.

The chain uses TRBV7-9 and TRBJ2-2; 8 bases match TRBD2. The CDR3 covers 16 residues. Germline CDR1 SEHNR, CDR2 FQNEAQ (reference sequence). Trimming at V came to 3 bases and at J to 2 bases, leaving 5 bases not matched to a gene. The CDR3 nucleotides read TGTGCCAGCAGCTTGATAGCGGGGCCCAACACCGGGGAGCTGTTTTTT. Translated: CASSLIAGPNTGELFF. The complete variable domain, with remaining parts taken from reference TRBV7-9 and TRBJ2-2, reads DTGVSQNPRHKITKRGQNVTFRCDPISEHNRLYWYRQTLGQGPEFLTYFQNEAQLEKSRLLSDRFSAERPKGSFSTLEIQRTEQGDSAMYLCASSLIAGPNTGELFFGEGSRLTVL.

In this sample, this clonotype turned up a few times. The rearrangement uses TRBV12-3 or TRBV12-4 and TRBJ1-4; D remains ambiguous. V lost 7 bases to trimming and J lost 8 bases, with 17 bases between them. This CDR3 contains 14 residues. For the CDR3, the DNA is TGTGCCAGCACCAGGACTTCTGGGGAGGAAAAACTGTTTTTT. Its translation: CASTRTSGEEKLFF.

This clonotype has only a few counts. The V and J genes are TRBV27 and TRBJ2-1; 11 nucleotides agree with TRBD2. Germline V lookup: CDR1 MNHEY, CDR2 SMNVEV (reference sequence). This CDR3 is built from 20 residues. V shed 0 bases, J shed 2 bases, and the junction held 12 bases outside the gene matches. The CDR3 DNA sequence: TGTGCCAGCAGTTTATCGATAAATCGGCTAGCGGGAGGCGCCTACAATGAGCAGTTCTTC. Its protein product is CASSLSINRLAGGAYNEQFF.